This T cell receptor (beta chain) originates from a study of regulatory T cells in long-lasting Graves disease. This clonotype occurred many times. Its target is not known. The germline gives CDR1 MDHEN, CDR2 SYDVKM. The J segment lost 4 bases and the V segment lost 4 bases, leaving 2 bases of the junction unmatched. CDR3 length: 14 amino acids. Time point: newly diagnosed GD, antithyroid drugs for less than 3 months. TCR sequences were obtained from RNA taken from PBMCs. CDR3-region Arm-PCR and iRepertoire HTBI primers produced the TCR beta libraries. TCRdb ran MiXCR on the multiplex PCR reads and lists one entry per CDR3 protein. The table has 550,000 to 650,000 distinct CDR3 sequences, 15% to 20% seen once. Study-level results: Rather than thyroid tissue, only peripheral blood underwent study.

The same sample was also used in a study of T cells in Graves' hyperthyroidism and ophthalmopathy.

The input for sequencing was peripheral blood mononuclear cells (PBMCs), taken at new diagnosis, from a patient treated with antithyroid drugs. The chain is built from TRBV28 and TRBJ2-3; TRBD2 matches at 10 bases. The sequence came from a man aged 18 to 29 with Graves disease. The CDR3 DNA is TGTGCCAGCAGTTCTAGCGGGAGTGCAGATACGCAGTATTTT. Translated, it gives CASSSSGSADTQYF.